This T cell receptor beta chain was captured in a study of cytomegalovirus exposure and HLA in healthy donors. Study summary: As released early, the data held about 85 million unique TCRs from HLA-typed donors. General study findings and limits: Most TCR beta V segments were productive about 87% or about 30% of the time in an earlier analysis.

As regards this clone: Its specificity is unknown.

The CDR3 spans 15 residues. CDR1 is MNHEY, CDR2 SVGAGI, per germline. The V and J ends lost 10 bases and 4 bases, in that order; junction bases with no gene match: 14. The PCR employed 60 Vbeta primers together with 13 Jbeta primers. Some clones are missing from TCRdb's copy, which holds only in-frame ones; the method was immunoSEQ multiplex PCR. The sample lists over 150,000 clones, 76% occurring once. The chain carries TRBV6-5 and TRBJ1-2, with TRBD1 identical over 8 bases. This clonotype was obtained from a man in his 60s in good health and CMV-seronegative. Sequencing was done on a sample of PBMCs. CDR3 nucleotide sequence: TGTGCCACCACTTTGACCAGGGGGCGCCTCTATGGCTACACCTTC. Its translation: CATTLTRGRLYGYTF.